One T cell receptor (beta chain) is described in this entry. Its antigen is still unknown. TCRdb used MiXCR to reprocess the 5' RACE reads, holding one entry per CDR3 protein. The data contain 650,000 to 800,000 distinct CDR3 sequences, around 17% of them singletons. CDR1 and CDR2 from the germline V gene are MNHNS and SASEGT. Trimming at V came to 6 bases and at J to 7 bases, leaving 9 bases not matched to a gene. The CDR3 extends over 14 amino acids. The data stem from a study of CD8 T cells in ankylosing spondylitis. Whole-study findings and limits: Reportedly, significant enrichment of disease-linked clones occurred in matched ankylosing spondylitis synovial fluid. Apparently characteristic of ankylosing spondylitis blood was a TCR beta motif (roughly eight highly homologous variants).

Sequenced: blood, either unsorted or a sorted T cell fraction (not recorded which). The TCR originated in a male donor with ankylosing spondylitis. The gene calls are TRBV6-1 and TRBJ1-5; 7 bases agree with TRBD1. The CDR3, as DNA: TGTGCCAGCAGCCGACAGGGTTCGCAGCAGCCCCAGCATTTT. It specifies CASSRQGSQQPQHF.